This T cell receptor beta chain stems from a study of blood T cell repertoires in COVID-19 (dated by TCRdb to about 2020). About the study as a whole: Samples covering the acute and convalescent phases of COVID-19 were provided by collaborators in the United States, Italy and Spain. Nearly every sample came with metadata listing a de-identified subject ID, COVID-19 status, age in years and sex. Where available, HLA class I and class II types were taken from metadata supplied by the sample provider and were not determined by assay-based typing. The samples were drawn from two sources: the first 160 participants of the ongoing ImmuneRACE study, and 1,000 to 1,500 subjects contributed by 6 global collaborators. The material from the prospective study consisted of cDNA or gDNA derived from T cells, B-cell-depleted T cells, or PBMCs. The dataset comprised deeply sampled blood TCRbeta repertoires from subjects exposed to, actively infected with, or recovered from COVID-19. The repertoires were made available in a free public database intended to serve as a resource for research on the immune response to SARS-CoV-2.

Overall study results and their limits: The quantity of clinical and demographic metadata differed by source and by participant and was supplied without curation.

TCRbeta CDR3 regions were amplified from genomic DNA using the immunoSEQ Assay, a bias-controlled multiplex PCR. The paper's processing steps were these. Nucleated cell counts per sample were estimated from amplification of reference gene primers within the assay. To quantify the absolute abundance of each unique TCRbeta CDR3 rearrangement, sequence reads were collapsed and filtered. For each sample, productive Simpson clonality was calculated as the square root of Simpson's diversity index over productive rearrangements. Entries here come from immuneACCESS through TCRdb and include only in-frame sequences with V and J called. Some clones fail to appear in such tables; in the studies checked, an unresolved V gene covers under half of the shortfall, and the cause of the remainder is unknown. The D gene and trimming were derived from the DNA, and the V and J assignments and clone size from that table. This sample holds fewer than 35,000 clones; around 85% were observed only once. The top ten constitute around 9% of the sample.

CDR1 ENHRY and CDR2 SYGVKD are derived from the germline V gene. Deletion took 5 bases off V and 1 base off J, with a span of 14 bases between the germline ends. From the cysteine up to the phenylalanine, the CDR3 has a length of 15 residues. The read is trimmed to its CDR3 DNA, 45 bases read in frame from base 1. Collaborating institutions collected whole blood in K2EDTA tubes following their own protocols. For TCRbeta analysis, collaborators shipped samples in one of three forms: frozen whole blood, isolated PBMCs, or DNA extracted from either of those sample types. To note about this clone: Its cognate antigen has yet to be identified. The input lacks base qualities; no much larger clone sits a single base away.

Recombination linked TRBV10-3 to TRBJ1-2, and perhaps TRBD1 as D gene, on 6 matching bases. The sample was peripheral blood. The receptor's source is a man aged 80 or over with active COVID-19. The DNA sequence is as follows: TGTGCCATCAGTACTACAGGGTCTGGTAACTATGGCTACACCTTC. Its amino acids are CAISTTGSGNYGYTF.